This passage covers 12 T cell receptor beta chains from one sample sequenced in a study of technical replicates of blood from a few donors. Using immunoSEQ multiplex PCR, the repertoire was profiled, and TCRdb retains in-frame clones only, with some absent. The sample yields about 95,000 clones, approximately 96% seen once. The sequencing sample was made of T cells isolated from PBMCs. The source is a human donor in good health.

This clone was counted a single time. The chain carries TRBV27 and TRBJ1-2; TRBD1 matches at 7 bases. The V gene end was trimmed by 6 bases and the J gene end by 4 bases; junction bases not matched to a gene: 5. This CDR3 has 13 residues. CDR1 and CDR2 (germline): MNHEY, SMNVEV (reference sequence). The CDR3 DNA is TGTGCCAGCAGGCAGGGACAGTTCTATGGCTACACCTTC. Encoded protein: CASRQGQFYGYTF.

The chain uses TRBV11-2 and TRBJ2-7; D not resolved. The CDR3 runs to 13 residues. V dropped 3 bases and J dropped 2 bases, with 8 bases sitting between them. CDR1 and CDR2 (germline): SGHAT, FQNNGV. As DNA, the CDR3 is TGTGCCAGCAGCTTCGGGTTGCCCTACGAGCAGTACTTC. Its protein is CASSFGLPYEQYF.

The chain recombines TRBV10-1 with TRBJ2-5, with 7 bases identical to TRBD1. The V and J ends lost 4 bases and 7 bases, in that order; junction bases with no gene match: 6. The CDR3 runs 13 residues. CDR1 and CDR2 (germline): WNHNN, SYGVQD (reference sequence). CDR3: CASSGQGRGTQYF. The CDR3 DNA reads TGCGCCAGCAGTGGACAGGGTCGAGGGACCCAGTACTTC.

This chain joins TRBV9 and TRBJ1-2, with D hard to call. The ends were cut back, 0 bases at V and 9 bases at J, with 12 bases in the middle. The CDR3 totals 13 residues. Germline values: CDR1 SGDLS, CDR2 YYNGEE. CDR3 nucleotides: TGTGCCAGCAGCGTAGCGGCAGGTTATCGCTACACCTTC. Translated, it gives CASSVAAGYRYTF.

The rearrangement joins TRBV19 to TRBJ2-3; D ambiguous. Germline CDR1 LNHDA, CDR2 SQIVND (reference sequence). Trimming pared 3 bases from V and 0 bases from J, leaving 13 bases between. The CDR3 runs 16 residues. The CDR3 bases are TGTGCCAGTAGTATCGGTCTACCCACTAGCACAGATACGCAGTATTTT. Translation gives CASSIGLPTSTDTQYF.

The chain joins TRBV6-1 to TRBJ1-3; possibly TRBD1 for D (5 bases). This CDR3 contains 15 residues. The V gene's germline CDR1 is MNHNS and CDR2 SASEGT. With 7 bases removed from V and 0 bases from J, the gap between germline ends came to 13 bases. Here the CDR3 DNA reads TGTGCCAGCAAGCAGGGCGCCTACTCTGGAAACACCATATATTTT. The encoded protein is CASKQGAYSGNTIYF.

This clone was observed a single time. CDR3 in amino acids: CASSQDLLRGSYEKLFF. CDR3 bases: TGCGCCAGCAGCCAAGATCTGTTACGGGGAAGCTATGAAAAACTGTTTTTT. The chain joins TRBV4-3 to TRBJ1-4, with no clear D. The CDR3 contains 17 residues. The V gene's germline CDR1 is LGHNA and CDR2 YSLEER. Trimming removed 0 bases from V and 6 bases from J, with 17 bases in between.

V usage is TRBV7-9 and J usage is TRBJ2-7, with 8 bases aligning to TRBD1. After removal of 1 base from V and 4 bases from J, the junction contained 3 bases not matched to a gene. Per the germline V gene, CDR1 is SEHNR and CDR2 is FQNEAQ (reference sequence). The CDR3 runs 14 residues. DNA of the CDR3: TGTGCCAGCAGCTTAGGGACAGGGATATACGAGCAGTACTTC. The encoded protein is CASSLGTGIYEQYF.

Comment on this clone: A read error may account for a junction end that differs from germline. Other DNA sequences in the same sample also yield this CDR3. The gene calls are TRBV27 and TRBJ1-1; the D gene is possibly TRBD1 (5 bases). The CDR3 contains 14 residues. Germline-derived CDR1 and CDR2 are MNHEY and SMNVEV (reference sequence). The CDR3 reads CASSFSGTNTEAFF. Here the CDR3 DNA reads TGTGCCAGCAGTTTTTCCGGGACTAACACTGAAGCCTTCTTT.

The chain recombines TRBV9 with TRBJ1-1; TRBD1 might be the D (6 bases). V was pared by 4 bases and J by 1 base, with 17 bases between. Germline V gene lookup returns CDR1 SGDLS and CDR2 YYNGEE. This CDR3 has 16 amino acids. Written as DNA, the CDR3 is TGTGCCAGCAGCCCTACGAAAATACAGGGGAACACTGAAGCTTTCTTT. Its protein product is CASSPTKIQGNTEAFF.

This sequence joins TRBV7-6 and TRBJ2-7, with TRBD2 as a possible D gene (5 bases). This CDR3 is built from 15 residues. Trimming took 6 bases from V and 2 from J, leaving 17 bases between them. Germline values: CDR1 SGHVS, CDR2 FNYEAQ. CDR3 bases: TGTGCCAGCAGAATTGGCTCGAGCGGCGCCTACGAGCAGTACTTC. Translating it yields CASRIGSSGAYEQYF.

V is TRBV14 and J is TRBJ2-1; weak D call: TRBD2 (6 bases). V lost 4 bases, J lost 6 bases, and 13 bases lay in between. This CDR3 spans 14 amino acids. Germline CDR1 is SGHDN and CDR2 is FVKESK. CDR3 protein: CASSPTGLPNEQFF. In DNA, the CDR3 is TGTGCCAGCAGCCCAACGGGACTCCCCAATGAGCAGTTCTTC.